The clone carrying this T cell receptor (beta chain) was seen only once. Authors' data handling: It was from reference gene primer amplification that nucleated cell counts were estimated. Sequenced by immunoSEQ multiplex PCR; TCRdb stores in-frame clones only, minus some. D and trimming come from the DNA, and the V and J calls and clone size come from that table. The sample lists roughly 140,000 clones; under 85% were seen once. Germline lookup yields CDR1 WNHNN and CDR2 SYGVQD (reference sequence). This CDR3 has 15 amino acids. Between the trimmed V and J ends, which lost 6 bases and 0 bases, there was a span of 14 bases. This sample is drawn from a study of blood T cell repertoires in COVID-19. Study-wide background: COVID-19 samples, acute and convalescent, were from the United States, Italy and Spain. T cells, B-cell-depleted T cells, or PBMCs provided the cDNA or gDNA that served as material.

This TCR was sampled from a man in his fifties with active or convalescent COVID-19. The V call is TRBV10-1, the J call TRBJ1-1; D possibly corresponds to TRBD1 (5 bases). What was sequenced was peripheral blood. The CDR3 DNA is TGCGCCAGCAGGCGGGACGGAAACCTGAACACTGAAGCTTTCTTT. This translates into CASRRDGNLNTEAFF.